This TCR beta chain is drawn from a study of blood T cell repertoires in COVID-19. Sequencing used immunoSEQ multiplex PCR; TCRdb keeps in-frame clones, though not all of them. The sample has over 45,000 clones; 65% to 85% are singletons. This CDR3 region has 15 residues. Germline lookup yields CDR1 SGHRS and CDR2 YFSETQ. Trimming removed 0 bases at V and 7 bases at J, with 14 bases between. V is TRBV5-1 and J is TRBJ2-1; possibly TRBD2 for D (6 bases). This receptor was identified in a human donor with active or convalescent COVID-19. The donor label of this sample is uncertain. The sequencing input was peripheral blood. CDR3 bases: TGCGCCAGCAGCTTGGACCAGGGCGCGGGGAATGAGCAGTTCTTC. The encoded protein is CASSLDQGAGNEQFF.